This is a list of T cell receptor beta chains from one sample in a study of identical twins. One entry per CDR3 protein results from TCRdb running MiXCR on the 5' RACE reads. This table has under 900,000 distinct CDR3 sequences, 15% to 20% appearing once. This same sample was also taken into another study, of T cells expressing NK-cell markers.

Sequencing was performed on PBMCs. The receptor source for this set is a woman between 18 and 30 years old in good health. Each CDR3 is given with its conserved first and last residue. Fields, in order: clone size, V gene, CDR3 protein. Rows may omit the clone size; those that give it use once, few, many or a size class.

many,TRBV6-5,CASSYYGTSSTDTQYF
few,TRBV20-1,CSAREPDRTYGYTF
few,TRBV5-5,CASSLTFSGANVLTF
-,TRBV2,CASVRDRERHSPLHF
few,TRBV15,CATSTTVQETQYF
-,TRBV12-3/TRBV12-4,CASSLWGGEGNEQFF
few,TRBV20-1,CSAPPRRGRETQYF
few,TRBV12-3/TRBV12-4,CASSFSTGYGYTF
few,TRBV9,CASSASRPGTLYNEQFF
few,TRBV10-3,CAISPTGFNEQFF
few,TRBV29-1,CSVEVRGLINTEAFF
-,TRBV12-3/TRBV12-4,CASSPGSNTEVFF
few,TRBV9,CASSGRDRDQETQYF
-,TRBV27,CASSFPVRTEDTYEQYF
few,TRBV5-6,CASSLQTSGVTNEQFF
-,TRBV30,CAFPTGPSMYF
few,TRBV5-1,CASRAGALRSYNEQFF
few,TRBV7-9,CASRWTKAGELFF
many,TRBV6-1,CASRGRESTNEKLFF
few,TRBV18,CASSPPSIQETQYF
-,TRBV5-6,CASSLGGVRNEQYF
-,TRBV29-1,CSVVPSVLSYEQYF
-,TRBV7-8,CASSLAFNTDTQYF
many,TRBV12-5,CASGPTRETQYF
-,TRBV10-3,CAIGGYDRTDTQYF
-,TRBV20-1,CSASNSPAPATNEKLFF
-,TRBV7-8,CASSIADSSYEQYF
-,TRBV20-1,CSAITSQETQYF
-,TRBV7-2,CASRGLAGGGQYF
-,TRBV20-1,CSAIGLAGDVGTDTQYF
few,TRBV12-3/TRBV12-4,CASSLTDESPLHF
-,TRBV6-1,CASRKAGPSSYNEQFF
-,TRBV20-1,CSISALGTSGSNEQFF
-,TRBV5-1,CASSLASGGLYEQYF
few,TRBV21-1,CASTPVRDGPSYEQYF
few,TRBV4-3,CASSQARGSYNEQFF
-,TRBV5-1,CASSSERHLYGYTF
few,TRBV12-3/TRBV12-4,CASSASIGGVRNEQFF
-,TRBV6-2/TRBV6-3,CASKSGGETQYF